These T cell receptor beta chains were read from a single sample in a study of blood T cells in healthy people across ages. Each CDR3 protein gets one entry after TCRdb re-called the 5' RACE reads with MiXCR. This sample has 600,000 to 1,000,000 distinct CDR3 sequences, with 55% to 75% found just once. The sequencing sample was made of blood. These receptors were collected from a man younger than 40 in good health. CDR3s include the opening cysteine and the closing phenylalanine or tryptophan.

TRBJ2-7 | 15 | TRBV4-2 | CASSQVEITAYEQYF
TRBJ2-4 | 15 | TRBV20-1 | CSARNPGTSSSEQYF
TRBJ1-1 | 11 | TRBV12-3/TRBV12-4 | CASTGTGDAFF
TRBJ1-2 | 16 | TRBV20-1 | CSATLGTSFQSRGYTF
TRBJ1-2 | 14 | TRBV12-3/TRBV12-4 | CASSYGTGFYGYTF
TRBJ2-3 | 15 | TRBV15 | CATSREGGRTDTQYF
TRBJ2-3 | 17 | TRBV29-1 | CSVDRVAGELTPDTQYF
TRBJ2-7 | 13 | TRBV20-1 | CSDWGGFGYEQYF
TRBJ1-1 | 14 | TRBV3-1 | CASSQLDRDTEAFF
TRBJ2-5 | 16 | TRBV7-2 | CASSLALGQSQETQYF
- | 11 | TRBV5-6 | CASSLDVTQYF
TRBJ2-1 | 11 | TRBV7-9 | CASSLAAEQFF
TRBJ2-7 | 15 | TRBV5-1 | CASSGSGTGTYEQYF
TRBJ2-7 | 17 | TRBV7-2 | CASSLEARLAFTYEQYF
TRBJ2-7 | 12 | TRBV29-1 | CSVASFSYEQYF
TRBJ1-2 | 16 | TRBV12-5 | CASGPHWAGRNYGYTF
TRBJ1-1 | 15 | TRBV27 | CASSLWGQVNTEAFF
TRBJ2-1 | 15 | TRBV7-3 | CASSLQSSSYNEQFF
TRBJ1-2 | 15 | TRBV20-1 | CSPLDYFPGQYGYTF
TRBJ2-7 | 15 | TRBV4-3 | CASSQDRSRVYEQYF
TRBJ2-1 | 12 | TRBV6-2/TRBV6-3 | CASTLKIGEQFF
TRBJ2-3 | 13 | TRBV29-1 | CSVEGGITDTQYF
TRBJ2-1 | 14 | TRBV12-5 | CASGPGTPRDEQFF
TRBJ1-6 | 15 | TRBV12-3/TRBV12-4 | CASSGEGGRNSPLHF
- | 17 | TRBV29-1 | CSVELGQGARSYNEQYF
TRBJ2-1 | 13 | TRBV6-2/TRBV6-3 | CASSYSLGEEQFF
TRBJ1-2 | 11 | TRBV3-1 | CASSQATGYTF
TRBJ1-5 | 12 | TRBV27 | CASRAPDQPQHF
TRBJ2-6 | 18 | TRBV4-3 | CASSQVQSRGSLTNVLTF
- | 12 | TRBV30 | CASRRIGYEQYF
TRBJ1-5 | 14 | TRBV5-5 | CASSLGFSNQPQHF
- | 15 | TRBV7-2 | CASSGKTTGSHEQYF
TRBJ2-3 | 14 | TRBV7-2 | CASSLGPLTDTQYF
TRBJ2-5 | 13 | TRBV4-2 | CASSQRMGETQYF
TRBJ1-6 | 13 | TRBV3-1 | CASSQAENSPLHF
TRBJ2-6 | 13 | TRBV5-1 | CASSLDPGARLTF
TRBJ1-2 | 16 | TRBV14 | CASSQENGGRGTGYTF
TRBJ1-5 | 15 | TRBV6-6 | CASTTGGQDGQPQHF
TRBJ2-1 | 14 | TRBV2 | CASRQGTYYNEQFF
TRBJ2-3 | 15 | TRBV29-1 | CSVVYEGIRTDTQYF
TRBJ2-1 | 13 | TRBV20-1 | CSADLGPRDEQFF
TRBJ1-6 | 13 | TRBV19 | CASNVRFGSPLHF
TRBJ2-1 | 13 | TRBV7-2 | CASSQTVVNEQFF
TRBJ2-1 | 15 | TRBV7-2 | CASSFGTSGSNEQFF
TRBJ2-5 | 14 | TRBV28 | CASSLGKRQETQYF
TRBJ2-3 | 14 | TRBV29-1 | CSVGPTGVPDTQYF
TRBJ1-2 | 14 | TRBV7-2 | CASSYPWEAYGYTF
- | 15 | TRBV7-2 | CASSRVVGDSSEQYF
TRBJ2-5 | 12 | TRBV29-1 | CSVGSADNEQYF
TRBJ2-5 | 13 | TRBV3-1 | CASSQDRGSVQYF
TRBJ1-2 | 14 | TRBV9 | CASSVNSRGYGYTF
TRBJ2-3 | 18 | TRBV28 | CASSYRGLAGGPRDTQYF
TRBJ1-1 | 12 | TRBV29-1 | CSVVWGVAEAFF
TRBJ2-1 | 13 | TRBV29-1 | CSVASDSYNEQFF
TRBJ2-7 | 13 | TRBV7-2 | CASSSSSAYEQYF
TRBJ1-2 | 14 | TRBV20-1 | CSARGGGGLYGYTF
TRBJ2-1 | 11 | TRBV20-1 | CSARTDNEQFF
TRBJ1-1 | 14 | TRBV7-9 | CASSPFAGVTEAFF
TRBJ2-1 | 16 | TRBV3-1 | CASSPVGGGTYNEQFF